Presented here are 30 T cell receptor beta chains from one specimen sequenced in a study of T cell repertoires in cytomegalovirus infection. These receptors have no identified antigens. TCRdb passed the reads through MiXCR, listing each CDR3 protein once. The sample shows 650,000 to 850,000 distinct CDR3 sequences, 25% to 35% of them seen only once. Sequencing was performed on cultured CD8+ T cells from PBMCs, taken from culture after CMV antigen stimulation. The receptors originated from a human donor in good health (CMV status not recorded). Some clones in this sample may be carry-over from other donors' samples.

This clonotype was picked up a small number of times. The chain couples TRBV9 to TRBJ1-1, with 7 bases matching TRBD1. Trimming took 0 bases from V and 0 from J; bases not matched to a gene: 2. Germline V gene lookup returns CDR1 SGDLS and CDR2 YYNGEE. This CDR3 region has 15 residues. CDR3 residues: CASSVGDSLNTEAFF. The CDR3 nucleotides are TGTGCCAGCAGCGTAGGGGACAGCCTGAACACTGAAGCTTTCTTT.

This clonotype was counted many times. The V and J genes are TRBV6-1 and TRBJ1-4, with D unclear. From germline, CDR1 is MNHNS and CDR2 SASEGT. V was clipped by 8 bases and J by 0 bases, with 10 bases between them. This CDR3 comprises 14 residues. The CDR3, as DNA: TGTGCCAGCGGATCGACAACAACTAATGAAAAACTGTTTTTT. Protein: CASGSTTTNEKLFF.

This clonotype turned up a few times. CDR3 nucleotides: TGTGCCAGCAGCCAAAAGGTCGTGCGGGGCCCTTTCTACAATGAGCAGTTCTTC. Amino acids: CASSQKVVRGPFYNEQFF. This chain connects TRBV5-5 to TRBJ2-1; tentative D call: TRBD2 (6 bases). In germline, CDR1 is SGHKS, CDR2 YYEKEE (reference sequence). With 4 bases removed from V and 3 bases from J, the gap between germline ends came to 23 bases. This CDR3 is built from 18 residues. Together with reference TRBV5-5 and TRBJ2-1, the CDR3 gives the full variable domain: DAGVTQSPTHLIKTRGQQVTLRCSPISGHKSVSWYQQVLGQGPQFIFQYYEKEERGRGNFPDRFSARQFPNYSSELNVNALLLGDSALYLCASSQKVVRGPFYNEQFFGPGTRLTVL.

The chain has TRBV12-3 or TRBV12-4 and TRBJ1-5; possibly TRBD1 for D (5 bases). Trimming shortened V by 5 bases and J by 1 base, and 18 bases separated the two germline ends. The CDR3 spans 17 residues. The DNA for the CDR3 is TGTGCCAGCAGTGTCGCCTACAGGAGAATCAGCAATCAGCCCCAGCATTTT. Encoded protein: CASSVAYRRISNQPQHF.

The chain uses TRBV2 and TRBJ1-2; D is unclear. Per germline, CDR1 SNHLY and CDR2 FYNNEI. V lost 9 bases, J lost 2 bases, and 7 bases lay in between. The CDR3 spans 11 residues. The CDR3 DNA sequence: TGTGCCAGAAGAGAGAACTATGGCTACACCTTC. As protein: CARRENYGYTF.

The chain recombines TRBV11-2 with TRBJ1-1, with TRBD1 matching 10 bases. The CDR3 consists of 18 residues. Germline trimming cut 3 bases from V and 5 bases from J; bases unmatched to any gene: 15. Germline assignment: CDR1 SGHAT and CDR2 FQNNGV. The CDR3 DNA reads TGTGCCAGCAGCTTTTGGTTGACCGCGGGACAGGGGAAAACTGAAGCTTTCTTT. Its protein product is CASSFWLTAGQGKTEAFF.

In this sample, this clonotype turned up a few times. This chain joins TRBV7-6 and TRBJ1-2, with 7 nucleotides matching TRBD1. The trim removed 8 bases at V and 6 bases at J, leaving 9 bases unmatched. Per germline, CDR1 SGHVS and CDR2 FNYEAQ. The CDR3 spans 13 residues. The CDR3 nucleotides read TGTGCCAGCGTCAGGGGGAAAATAGATGGCTACACCTTC. Amino acid sequence: CASVRGKIDGYTF.

This clonotype was seen more than once but under ten times. The chain couples TRBV28 to TRBJ1-2; TRBD1 matches at 9 bases. Germline lookup yields CDR1 MDHEN and CDR2 SYDVKM. J lost 4 bases, V lost 9 bases, and 12 bases had no gene match. The CDR3 is 15 amino acids. CDR3: CASTGTGRFGYGYTF. The CDR3 DNA sequence: TGTGCCAGTACCGGGACAGGGCGATTTGGCTATGGCTACACCTTC.

The V and J genes are TRBV7-9 and TRBJ1-2, with D perhaps TRBD1 (6 bases). The V end was cut by 1 base, the J end by 6 bases, with 12 bases between. The V gene's germline CDR1 is SEHNR and CDR2 FQNEAQ (reference sequence). This CDR3 is built from 14 residues. CDR3 sequence (DNA): TGTGCCAGCAGCTTAGTTCGGGGGGCGGATGGCTACACCTTC. Translating gives CASSLVRGADGYTF.

The chain employs TRBV6-2 or TRBV6-3 and TRBJ1-5; a possible D gene is TRBD1 (5 bases). V lost 2 bases to trimming and J lost 5 bases, with 16 bases between them. Germline values: CDR1 MNHEY, CDR2 SVGEGT. CDR3 size: 16 residues. This CDR3 is CASSYQTGTYYQPQHF. The DNA for the CDR3 is TGTGCCAGCAGTTACCAGACCGGGACTTATTATCAGCCCCAGCATTTT.

The chain uses TRBV4-1 and TRBJ2-1; 9 nucleotides line up with TRBD2. The CDR3 is made up of 15 amino acids. In germline, CDR1 is MGHRA, CDR2 YSYEKL. Trimming removed 3 bases from V and 7 bases from J; junction bases left unmatched: 7. The chain's CDR3 is CASSHGLAGRNEQFF. The CDR3 DNA reads as TGCGCCAGCAGCCACGGGCTAGCGGGGAGAAATGAGCAGTTCTTC.

The table lists this clonotype with a few counts. The rearrangement joins TRBV6-5 to TRBJ1-6; D ambiguous. The CDR3 loop spans 18 amino acids. From germline, CDR1 is MNHEY and CDR2 SVGAGI. The V end lost 0 bases, the J end lost 6 bases, and 18 bases lay between the germline ends. The CDR3 spells CASSYSALRPGPNSPLHF. CDR3 bases: TGTGCCAGCAGTTACTCGGCCCTGCGCCCGGGCCCTAATTCACCCCTCCACTTT.

This clonotype was counted a few times. The chain combines TRBV5-4 with TRBJ2-3; 7 bases fit TRBD2. The CDR3 contains 14 residues. Germline assignment: CDR1 SGHNT and CDR2 YYREEE (reference sequence). The V and J ends lost 3 bases and 6 bases, in that order; junction bases with no gene match: 7. The CDR3 protein is CASSSGLDWDTQYF. Written as DNA, the CDR3 is TGTGCCAGCAGCTCCGGACTAGATTGGGATACGCAGTATTTT.

This chain links TRBV28 with TRBJ2-3, with D possibly TRBD2 on 6 matching bases. The germline V and J ends were trimmed by 2 bases and 14 bases, with 29 bases remaining between them. Germline values: CDR1 MDHEN, CDR2 SYDVKM. The CDR3 has 17 amino acids. This CDR3 reads CASSLVLHPSDTAAGYF. DNA for the CDR3: TGTGCCAGCAGTTTAGTTTTACACCCTAGTGACACAGCAGCGGGGTATTTT.

This clonotype was detected only a few times. J is TRBJ1-2 and V is TRBV27; D gene uncertain. The germline CDR1 and CDR2 sequences are MNHEY and SMNVEV (reference sequence). CDR3 length equals 13 residues. V was shortened by 3 bases and J by 7 bases, with 12 bases between the two germline ends. CDR3 in amino acids: CASSFLDRGGYTF. The CDR3 DNA reads as TGTGCCAGCAGTTTTCTAGATCGTGGTGGCTACACCTTC.

This clonotype was picked up many times. The rearrangement joins TRBV7-9 to TRBJ2-4, with D perhaps matching TRBD1 (5 bases). Germline V gene data show CDR1 as SEHNR and CDR2 as FQNEAQ (reference sequence). The CDR3 length is 13 residues. Trimming cost V 4 bases and J 8 bases, with 12 bases left between them. This chain's CDR3 is CASSYDSRDIQYF. Here the CDR3 DNA reads TGTGCCAGCAGCTACGACAGCCGAGACATTCAGTACTTC.

At least ten counts were recorded for this clonotype. This sequence joins TRBV7-8 and TRBJ2-2, with TRBD2 matching over 10 bases. Per germline, CDR1 SGHVS and CDR2 FQNEAQ. The CDR3 totals 17 residues. After removal of 3 bases from V and 0 bases from J, the junction contained 4 bases not matched to a gene. The CDR3 DNA reads as TGTGCCAGCAGCTTTCCTAGCGGGGGAGCGAACACCGGGGAGCTGTTTTTT. This codes for CASSFPSGGANTGELFF.

This clonotype was counted at least ten times. V and J are TRBV4-1 and TRBJ2-3, with unresolved D. Trimming pared 1 base from V and 2 bases from J, leaving 7 bases between. Germline V gene lookup returns CDR1 MGHRA and CDR2 YSYEKL. The CDR3 spans 14 residues. The CDR3 region has the DNA TGCGCCAGCAGCCAAGCTCGGTCCACAGATACGCAGTATTTT. It yields the protein CASSQARSTDTQYF.

The J gene is TRBJ1-1, the V gene TRBV15, with D hard to call. The germline gives CDR1 LNHNV, CDR2 YYDKDF (reference sequence). The CDR3 length is 14 residues. V shed 5 bases and J shed 6 bases, with 16 bases lying between them. Here the CDR3 reads CATSRILNGAEAFF. In DNA form, the CDR3 reads TGTGCCACCAGCCGAATCCTTAATGGCGCTGAAGCTTTCTTT.

On this clonotype: A much larger clone differs by one base, so this may be a read error. The chain links TRBV7-9 to TRBJ1-5, with a possible D match to TRBD1 (5 bases). With 5 bases removed from V and 1 base from J, the gap between germline ends came to 12 bases. CDR3 size: 15 residues. Germline values: CDR1 SEHNR, CDR2 FQNEAQ (reference sequence). CDR3 bases: TGTGCCAGCAGCGGATCAGGGCTAAGCAATCAGCCCCAGCATTTT. This translates into CASSGSGLSNQPQHF.

This chain links TRBV27 with TRBJ2-1; D is perhaps TRBD2 (5 bases). Trimming stripped 7 bases from V and 7 bases from J, with 11 bases between. Germline V CDR1 and CDR2: MNHEY, SMNVEV (reference sequence). This CDR3 has 12 residues. Here the CDR3 reads CASTMRVNEQFF. The CDR3 nucleotides are TGTGCCAGCACGATGAGGGTTAATGAGCAGTTCTTC.

The chain carries TRBV7-9 and TRBJ2-2; a possible D gene is TRBD1 (6 bases). The V and J ends lost 2 bases and 7 bases respectively, with 17 bases between them. CDR3 length equals 16 residues. Germline assignment: CDR1 SEHNR and CDR2 FQNEAQ (reference sequence). The CDR3 loop is CASSLFGQGTDGELFF. CDR3 nucleotide sequence: TGTGCCAGCAGCTTATTTGGGCAGGGGACCGACGGGGAGCTGTTTTTT.

This clonotype showed up many times. The rearrangement joins TRBV7-9 to TRBJ2-1, with TRBD2 identical over 8 bases. The V gene's germline CDR1 is SEHNR and CDR2 FQNEAQ (reference sequence). Trimming took 6 bases from V and 3 from J; bases not matched to a gene: 10. The CDR3 sequence is 16 residues long. The CDR3 protein is CASSLSGGTFYNEQFF. In DNA form, the CDR3 reads TGTGCCAGCAGTTTAAGCGGGGGAACCTTCTACAATGAGCAGTTCTTC.

This chain connects TRBV2 to TRBJ2-7; TRBD1 matches 7 bases. The germline V gene encodes CDR1 SNHLY and CDR2 FYNNEI. Germline trimming cut 9 bases from V and 0 bases from J; bases unmatched to any gene: 5. This CDR3 has 13 amino acids. The DNA for the CDR3 is TGTGCCAGTAGGGGGACAGACTCCTACGAGCAGTACTTC. Its protein is CASRGTDSYEQYF.

This CDR3 is CASSLPAALAGPSYEQYF. CDR3 coding DNA: TGTGCCAGCAGCCTACCCGCGGCGCTAGCGGGTCCTTCCTACGAGCAGTACTTC. The chain employs TRBV7-9 and TRBJ2-7, with 8 bases identical to TRBD2. Germline V lookup: CDR1 SEHNR, CDR2 FQNEAQ (reference sequence). V lost 5 bases, J lost 1 base, and 16 bases stayed unmatched. The CDR3 covers 18 residues.

The table lists this clonotype with a few counts. V usage is TRBV12-3 or TRBV12-4 and J usage is TRBJ2-1; TRBD2 matches at 10 bases. V lost 5 bases to trimming and J lost 5 bases; unmatched junction nucleotides: 6. The CDR3 consists of 15 residues. The CDR3 nucleotides read TGTGCCAGCAGTCCACTAGCGGGGACTCACAATGAGCAGTTCTTC. Its protein product is CASSPLAGTHNEQFF.

V and J are TRBV20-1 and TRBJ2-1; 10 nucleotides align to TRBD1. This CDR3 region has 16 residues. Germline CDR1 and CDR2: DFQATT and SNEGSKA (reference sequence). V was pared by 5 bases and J by 3 bases, with 10 bases of the junction left unmatched. CDR3 nucleotides: TGCAGTGCTCTAACCGCCGGGACAGGGGTCTACAATGAGCAGTTCTTC. Amino acid sequence: CSALTAGTGVYNEQFF.

The chain joins TRBV20-1 to TRBJ2-3; D not resolved. The CDR3 runs to 14 residues. Trimming left V 0 bases short and J 1 base short, with 8 bases between. Germline-derived CDR1 and CDR2 are DFQATT and SNEGSKA (reference sequence). Here the CDR3 reads CSARDYGGTDTQYF. As DNA, the CDR3 is TGCAGTGCTAGAGACTATGGGGGCACAGATACGCAGTATTTT.

V usage is TRBV27 and J usage is TRBJ2-7, with a weak D call TRBD1 (7 bases). Looked up from germline, CDR1 is MNHEY and CDR2 is SMNVEV (reference sequence). The CDR3 sequence is 14 residues long. V dropped 4 bases and J dropped 2 bases, with 12 bases sitting between them. CDR3 coding DNA: TGTGCCAGCAGTTCGCGGGACAGAACCTACGAGCAGTACTTC. Translation: CASSSRDRTYEQYF.

This clonotype was counted ten times or more. The chain uses TRBV7-8 and TRBJ2-7; D might be TRBD1 (6 bases). CDR1 is SGHVS and CDR2 is FQNEAQ in the germline V gene. CDR3 length equals 15 residues. Trimming took off 7 bases at V and 2 bases at J, with 18 bases between the two ends. CDR3 region: CASTPGGGKTYEQYV. DNA for the CDR3: TGTGCCAGCACCCCGGGTGGGGGCAAAACCTACGAGCAGTACGTC.